One and the same sample provided the 9 T cell receptor beta chains below, sequenced in a study of blood T cells in healthy people across ages. Next came a second PCR, run for about 6 to 12 cycles, which used a sample-barcoded 5' primer along with a J-beta primer mix. TCRdb fed the 5' RACE reads into MiXCR, producing one record per CDR3 protein. The repertoire holds about 730,000 distinct CDR3 sequences, with 40% to 45% as singletons. The source material was blood. These TCRs come from a woman in her fifties or sixties in good health.

A word on this clonotype: At one boundary the junction diverges from the germline segment, which might be a read error. CDR3 bases: TGTGCCGGCAAACTGGGGGACGGACCTAACAATGAGCAGATCTTC. Amino acids: CAGKLGDGPNNEQIF. The chain is built from TRBV27 and TRBJ2-1, with D possibly called TRBD1 or TRBD2 (5 bases each). CDR3 length equals 15 residues. Germline V gives CDR1 MNHEY, CDR2 SMNVEV (reference sequence).

The chain employs TRBV21-1 and TRBJ2-7; the table's TRBD1 call for D was not verified on the DNA. TRBV21-1 is assigned pseudogene status. The CDR3 has 13 residues. The CDR3 here is CASSKYRAGAQYF. CDR3 nucleotide sequence: TGTGCCAGCAGTAAATATAGGGCAGGGGCCCAGTACTTC.

The chain has TRBV7-3 and TRBJ2-1; no reliable D call. Germline CDR1 SGHTA, CDR2 FQGTGA. Trimming cost V 1 base and J 8 bases, with 9 bases left between them. The length of the CDR3 is 13 residues. CDR3 loop: CASSLRRGDEQFF. As DNA, the CDR3 is TGTGCCAGCAGCTTAAGGCGTGGCGATGAGCAGTTCTTC.

The rearrangement joins TRBV7-8 to TRBJ2-7; 8 bases are shared with TRBD2. The V gene end was trimmed by 6 bases and the J gene end by 0 bases; junction bases not matched to a gene: 10. Germline V gives CDR1 SGHVS, CDR2 FQNEAQ. The CDR3 spans 16 residues. The CDR3 nucleotides are TGTGCCAGCAGTCCAACGTCGGGACTAGTCTCCTACGAGCAGTACTTC. This gives the protein CASSPTSGLVSYEQYF.

In this sample, this clonotype turned up many times. The rearrangement uses TRBV4-3 and TRBJ2-7; D is undetermined. The CDR3 spans 14 residues. V lost 1 base, J lost 1 base, and 8 bases lay in between. CDR1 and CDR2 from the germline V gene are LGHNA and YSLEER. CDR3 in amino acids: CASSQGVLSYEQYF. CDR3 nucleotides: TGCGCCAGCAGCCAAGGGGTTCTGTCCTACGAGCAGTACTTC.

CDR3 nucleotide sequence: TGTGCCAGCAGCCCCGACAGGGCCCCGAGGAACCACGAGCAGTACTTC. Its translation: CASSPDRAPRNHEQYF. This chain uses TRBV2 with TRBJ2-5; 7 bases agree with TRBD1. The tail of the sequence fits TRBJ2-7 better, so the J call may be wrong. This CDR3 is 16 amino acids long. Per germline, CDR1 SNHLY and CDR2 FYNNEI.

Ten or more counts support this clonotype. V usage is TRBV29-1 and J usage is TRBJ1-1, with 8 nucleotides matching TRBD1. The germline CDR1 and CDR2 sequences are SQVTM and ANQGSEA. J lost 10 bases, V lost 7 bases, and 8 bases had no gene match. CDR3 length: 11 residues. CDR3 DNA: TGCAGCGACGGACAGGGTCGGCTAGCTTTCTTT. It codes for CSDGQGRLAFF.

This clonotype was seen at least ten times. V gene TRBV29-1 combines with J gene TRBJ1-2; 9 bases match TRBD1. With V trimmed by 6 bases and J by 1 base, 0 bases remained unmatched. CDR1 and CDR2 from the germline V gene are SQVTM and ANQGSEA. The CDR3 covers 12 residues. The CDR3 DNA follows: TGCAGCGTGACAGGGGGTAACTATGGCTACACCTTC. Translating it yields CSVTGGNYGYTF.

This clonotype was recorded at least ten times. This rearrangement joins TRBV12-5 to TRBJ2-1; D remains unclear. This CDR3 contains 13 residues. Germline lookup yields CDR1 LGHNT and CDR2 FRNRAP. V was clipped by 1 base and J by 5 bases, with 6 bases between them. The CDR3 region is CASGLGPDNEQFF. CDR3 nucleotides: TGTGCTAGTGGTTTGGGACCTGACAATGAGCAGTTCTTC.